This T cell receptor (beta chain) was sequenced during a study of blood T cell repertoires in COVID-19. Study-level background: Nucleic acid was either cDNA or gDNA, and it came from T cells, B-cell-depleted T cells, or PBMCs.

The CDR3 is 16 amino acids. V lost 1 base to trimming and J lost 4 bases, with 16 bases between them. Germline V gene data show CDR1 as MNHEY and CDR2 as SVGAGI. Per the original methods: Researchers report that nucleated cell counts were estimated from reference gene primer amplification. Profiling relied on immunoSEQ multiplex PCR, and the TCRdb table lists in-frame clones only, not all of them. Clone size and V and J calls were adopted from that table, with D and trimming inferred from the DNA. The data contain around 500,000 clones, roughly 88% of them singletons. Sequenced sample: peripheral blood. This chain joins TRBV6-5 and TRBJ2-5; D ambiguous. This clonotype was obtained from a human donor in a cohort sampled during active COVID-19. CDR3: CASSYFSINGSETQYF. As DNA, the CDR3 is TGTGCCAGCAGTTACTTTAGCATCAACGGGTCAGAGACCCAGTACTTC.